Sequencing of this T cell receptor beta chain was carried out in a study of T-cell reconstitution after alpha-beta-depleted transplantation in children. Findings and limits, study-wide: Approximately two months post-transplant, alpha-beta T cells reportedly originated from several hundred expanded graft clones. Some patients' high day-60 TCRbeta diversity was attributed to recipient cells surviving conditioning. The main origin of T-cell counts and diversity one year after transplant was newly produced T cells.

Unique molecular identifiers were incorporated into the prepared TCRbeta library. TCRdb independently ran MiXCR on the PCR reads; one entry per CDR3 protein. Here the sample spans over 400,000 distinct CDR3 sequences, approximately 42% being singletons. CDR3 length equals 14 residues. Trimming took 0 bases from V and 5 from J, leaving 10 bases between them. Per the germline V gene, CDR1 is MNHEY and CDR2 is SVGAGI. As concerns this clonotype: The antigen is undetermined.

The genes are TRBV6-5 and TRBJ2-5; D unclear. The TCR sequence derives from a girl aged 2 to 9 with aplastic anemia, due to receive a stem cell transplant. Source: PBMCs, taken before TCRalphabeta/CD19-depleted stem cell transplant. The CDR3 nucleotides read TGTGCCAGCAGTTACTCGGCGCAGGACGAGACCCAGTACTTC. Translated: CASSYSAQDETQYF.